This entry lists 7 T cell receptor beta chains sequenced from one sample in a study of cytomegalovirus exposure and HLA in healthy donors. 13 Jbeta primers and 60 Vbeta primers were used for the PCR. The table came from immunoSEQ multiplex PCR; TCRdb's copy has only in-frame clones and leaves some out. The sample lists fewer than 150,000 clones; 60% to 80% were seen once. The sample consisted of PBMCs. The receptors were sampled from a man aged 50-60 years in good health and CMV-seronegative.

The chain employs TRBV28 and TRBJ1-4; 7 bases agree with TRBD1. J was trimmed by 8 bases and V by 9 bases; bases with no gene match: 6. The germline V gene has CDR1 MDHEN and CDR2 SYDVKM. The length of the CDR3 is 12 residues. The CDR3 nucleotides read TGTGCCAGTGGGACAGTACCAGAAAAACTGTTTTTT. Protein product: CASGTVPEKLFF.

The chain recombines TRBV28 with TRBJ2-5; 8 nucleotides line up with TRBD2. Germline values: CDR1 MDHEN, CDR2 SYDVKM. With 5 bases clipped from V and 2 bases from J, the junction kept 10 bases outside the gene matches. The length of the CDR3 is 16 residues. CDR3 residues: CASSTGAGVGQETQYF. The CDR3 DNA follows: TGTGCCAGCAGTACCGGAGCGGGAGTTGGACAAGAGACCCAGTACTTC.

The V call is TRBV13, the J call TRBJ2-1; TRBD1 might be the D (5 bases). CDR1 PRHDT and CDR2 FYEKMQ come from the germline V gene (reference sequence). The CDR3 runs to 14 residues. The V and J ends lost 5 bases and 6 bases respectively, with 14 bases between them. CDR3 DNA sequence: TGTGCCAGCAGCCCCAGGGTTACCGTCAATGAGCAGTTCTTC. It encodes CASSPRVTVNEQFF.

This chain uses TRBV28 with TRBJ2-7, with TRBD2 matching 9 bases. The germline V gene encodes CDR1 MDHEN and CDR2 SYDVKM. There are 16 residues in the CDR3. Unmatched junction bases numbered 10, after V lost 6 bases and J lost 1 base. The CDR3 DNA reads TGTGCCAGCAGCATAGGGGCGGGAGGGCGGTCCTACGAGCAGTACTTC. Translating it yields CASSIGAGGRSYEQYF. The variable domain in full, with the rest retrieved from reference TRBV28 and TRBJ2-7, is DVKVTQSSRYLVKRTGEKVFLECVQDMDHENMFWYRQDPGLGLRLIYFSYDVKMKEKGDIPEGYSVSREKKERFSLILESASTNQTSMYLCASSIGAGGRSYEQYFGPGTRLTVT.

This chain links TRBV18 with TRBJ1-2; D might be TRBD1 (5 bases). V lost 6 bases to trimming and J lost 6 bases, with 26 bases between them. The germline V gene encodes CDR1 KGHSH and CDR2 LQKENI. The CDR3 consists of 17 residues. CDR3 in DNA: TGTGCCAGCTCGGAAGAGGTAGGATCGGAGGGGCAAAATGGCTACACCTTC. Translated: CASSEEVGSEGQNGYTF.

This clone came up once. This chain links TRBV15 with TRBJ2-7; D perhaps matches TRBD1 (6 bases). Per germline, CDR1 LNHNV and CDR2 YYDKDF (reference sequence). The length of the CDR3 is 15 residues. The V end lost 2 bases, the J end lost 3 bases, and 14 bases lay between the germline ends. As DNA, the CDR3 is TGTGCCACCAGCAGATCCAGGGGACCTCTCTACGAGCAGTACTTC. Residues: CATSRSRGPLYEQYF.

The chain links TRBV6-6 to TRBJ2-4, with D hard to call. Germline CDR1 and CDR2: MNHNY and SVGAGI (reference sequence). V dropped 6 bases and J dropped 3 bases, with 15 bases sitting between them. CDR3 length: 15 amino acids. CDR3 in amino acids: CASRPQSTGKNIQYF. The CDR3 DNA reads TGTGCCAGCAGGCCACAGAGCACTGGCAAAAACATTCAGTACTTC.